These 18 T cell receptor beta chains were all obtained from the same sample, sequenced in a study of T cells in Graves' hyperthyroidism and ophthalmopathy. RNA transcripts yielded amplified TCR beta CDR3 regions. With the HTBI primer set, the TCR CDR3 went through a first round of RT-PCR. TCRdb recomputed calls from the multiplex PCR reads with MiXCR, one row per CDR3 protein. The sample records 500,000 to 700,000 distinct CDR3 sequences, over 15% being singletons. Specimen: blood. These receptors came from a woman aged 18 to 35 with Graves' hyperthyroidism.

Written as DNA, the CDR3 is TGTGCCAGCAGCGACTCGGGGACTAGCGGGGGAAATGAGCAGTTCTTC. It specifies CASSDSGTSGGNEQFF. The V and J genes are TRBV9 and TRBJ2-1, with 14 bases matching TRBD2. Germline V gene sequence: CDR1 SGDLS, CDR2 YYNGEE. The CDR3 spans 16 residues. V was pared by 3 bases and J by 7 bases, with 6 bases of the junction left unmatched. Full variable domain (remainder filled in from reference TRBV9 and TRBJ2-1): DSGVTQTPKHLITATGQRVTLRCSPRSGDLSVYWYQQSLDQGLQFLIQYYNGEERAKGNILERFSAQQFPDLHSELNLSSLELGDSALYFCASSDSGTSGGNEQFFGPGTRLTVL.

Many counts were recorded for this clonotype. The chain is built from TRBV2 and TRBJ2-1, with no clear D. Germline CDR1 reads SNHLY; CDR2 reads FYNNEI. The CDR3 loop spans 14 amino acids. V shed 10 bases and J shed 9 bases, with 22 bases lying between them. The CDR3 nucleotides are TGTGCCACCCAAAAGGGTTCCACAATAGTTGAGCAGTTCTTC. Translating gives CATQKGSTIVEQFF.

The CDR3 reads CASSQGGNPEQYF. The CDR3 DNA follows: TGTGCCAGTAGCCAAGGGGGCAACCCCGAGCAGTACTTC. The chain has TRBV19 and TRBJ2-7; TRBD1 matches 7 bases. V dropped 6 bases and J dropped 6; count of bases not matched to a gene: 8. This CDR3 spans 13 amino acids. Germline CDR1 and CDR2: LNHDA and SQIVND (reference sequence).

This clonotype has more than one count but fewer than ten. The chain recombines TRBV5-6 with TRBJ1-2, with D hard to call. Germline V gene lookup returns CDR1 SGHDT and CDR2 YYEEEE. V lost 3 bases, J lost 1 base, and 10 bases lay in between. This CDR3 has 14 residues. This CDR3 is CASSYGLDNYGYTF. The CDR3 region has the DNA TGTGCCAGCAGCTACGGCCTAGATAACTATGGCTACACCTTC. Full variable domain (outside the CDR3, taken from reference TRBV5-6 and TRBJ1-2): DAGVTQSPTHLIKTRGQQVTLRCSPKSGHDTVSWYQQALGQGPQFIFQYYEEEERQRGNFPDRFSGHQFPNYSSELNVNALLLGDSALYLCASSYGLDNYGYTFGSGTRLTVV.

The chain joins TRBV6-5 to TRBJ2-1; D is tentatively TRBD1 or TRBD2 (5 bases each). The V gene lost 2 bases and the J gene lost 1 base, with 15 bases spanning the gap. This CDR3 region has 17 residues. Germline V gene lookup returns CDR1 MNHEY and CDR2 SVGAGI. CDR3 bases: TGTGCCAGCAGTTACGTCCCCGGGACGGTGTCCTACAATGAGCAGTTCTTC. Its translation is CASSYVPGTVSYNEQFF.

The chain uses TRBV19 and TRBJ2-1, with 8 bases identical to TRBD2. The CDR3 extends over 15 amino acids. Germline CDR1 is LNHDA and CDR2 is SQIVND (reference sequence). Germline trimming cut 3 bases from V and 6 bases from J; bases unmatched to any gene: 7. For the CDR3, the DNA is TGTGCCAGTAGTATGAGCGGGAGAGGTGGCAATGAGCAGTTCTTC. Its translation is CASSMSGRGGNEQFF.

This chain connects TRBV7-9 to TRBJ1-3, with D possibly being TRBD1 (5 bases). The length of the CDR3 is 13 residues. The V end was cut by 6 bases, the J end by 3 bases, with 9 bases between. The germline gives CDR1 SEHNR, CDR2 FQNEAQ (reference sequence). The CDR3 bases are TGTGCCAGCAGTCAGGGTTATGGAAACACCATATATTTT. Encoded protein: CASSQGYGNTIYF. Using reference TRBV7-9 and TRBJ1-3 for the parts outside the CDR3, the full variable domain is DTGVSQNPRHKITKRGQNVTFRCDPISEHNRLYWYRQTLGQGPEFLTYFQNEAQLEKSRLLSDRFSAERPKGSFSTLEIQRTEQGDSAMYLCASSQGYGNTIYFGEGSWLTVV.

This clonotype has ten or more counts. The V gene is TRBV28, the J gene TRBJ2-3; 10 positions agree with TRBD2. Germline CDR1 MDHEN, CDR2 SYDVKM. This CDR3 is 16 amino acids long. The junction had 6 bases not matched to a gene; V was cut back by 6 bases and J by 0 bases. CDR3 amino acids: CASSLILAGSTDTQYF. Written as DNA, the CDR3 is TGTGCCAGCAGCCTAATACTAGCGGGGAGCACAGATACGCAGTATTTT.

There are many counts of this clonotype. The CDR3 spells CSAGGTESYNEQFF. The CDR3 DNA reads as TGCAGTGCCGGAGGGACGGAATCCTACAATGAGCAGTTCTTC. The rearrangement links TRBV20-1 to TRBJ2-1; D is perhaps TRBD2 (6 bases). Germline V gene lookup returns CDR1 DFQATT and CDR2 SNEGSKA (reference sequence). V was clipped by 6 bases and J by 1 base, with 13 bases between them. The CDR3 length is 14 residues.

The CDR3 DNA is TGTGCCAGCAGCCAAGATCTCCAGCGGACCGGGGAGCTGTTTTTT. This encodes CASSQDLQRTGELFF. The chain carries TRBV3-1 and TRBJ2-2; the D gene is possibly TRBD2 (5 bases). The CDR3 runs to 15 residues. Deletions cut 0 bases from V and 5 bases from J, with 10 bases between. CDR1 and CDR2 (germline): LGHDT, YNNKEL (reference sequence).

This clonotype showed up many times. V is TRBV7-2 and J is TRBJ2-1; 9 bases fit TRBD1. CDR3 length equals 18 residues. Germline assignment: CDR1 SGHTA and CDR2 FQGNSA. The trim removed 2 bases at V and 0 bases at J, leaving 8 bases unmatched. The CDR3 loop reads CASSLRPGQGSSYNEQFF. The DNA of the CDR3 is TGTGCCAGCAGCTTACGGCCGGGACAGGGCTCCTCCTACAATGAGCAGTTCTTC.

This clonotype came up a few times. The V gene is TRBV7-2, the J gene TRBJ2-1, with a possible D match to TRBD1 (5 bases). The CDR3 runs to 16 residues. Germline CDR1 and CDR2: SGHTA and FQGNSA. V lost 6 bases, J lost 5 bases, and 20 bases lay in between. The CDR3 DNA is TGTGCCAGCAGGGGGCTACCCGGTCAAACTAACAATGAGCAGTTCTTC. This gives the protein CASRGLPGQTNNEQFF.

This clonotype was counted ten times or more. This chain links TRBV11-1 with TRBJ1-1; possible D gene TRBD1, 5 bases. CDR1 and CDR2 (germline): SGHAT, FQDESV (reference sequence). This CDR3 is 15 amino acids long. Trimming took off 2 bases at V and 1 base at J, with 11 bases between the two ends. The CDR3 loop reads CASSLWGRRNTEAFF. CDR3 nucleotides: TGTGCCAGCAGCTTATGGGGCAGAAGGAACACTGAAGCTTTCTTT.

The chain joins TRBV7-2 to TRBJ2-2; a possible D gene is TRBD1 (8 bases). V dropped 4 bases and J dropped 5 bases, with 14 bases sitting between them. Germline values: CDR1 SGHTA, CDR2 FQGNSA. This CDR3 region has 15 residues. CDR3 in amino acids: CASSYVQGGTGELFF. Here the CDR3 DNA reads TGTGCCAGCAGCTACGTACAGGGGGGGACCGGGGAGCTGTTTTTT.

In its sample, this clonotype was seen many times. The chain employs TRBV24-1 and TRBJ2-2; D gene uncertain. The length of the CDR3 is 16 residues. Per germline, CDR1 KGHDR and CDR2 SFDVKD. V was trimmed by 4 bases and J by 4 bases, leaving 15 bases between them. CDR3 bases: TGTGCCACCAGTGAACCCCGGTCCGAGATCACCGGGGAGCTGTTTTTT. It translates to CATSEPRSEITGELFF.

This clonotype was observed a few times. The CDR3 spells CSASLRVYGYTF. CDR3 sequence (DNA): TGCAGTGCTAGCCTCAGGGTCTATGGCTACACCTTC. The chain links TRBV20-1 to TRBJ1-2; possibly TRBD1 for D (5 bases). Trimming left V 3 bases short and J 4 bases short, with 9 bases between. CDR3 length equals 12 residues. Germline V gene lookup returns CDR1 DFQATT and CDR2 SNEGSKA (reference sequence).

This clonotype was seen many times. CDR3: CASSQEFTWEQYF. CDR3 nucleotides: TGTGCCAGCAGCCAAGAGTTCACATGGGAGCAGTACTTC. V gene TRBV3-1 combines with J gene TRBJ2-7; D gene ambiguous. The germline CDR1 and CDR2 sequences are LGHDT and YNNKEL (reference sequence). This CDR3 spans 13 amino acids. Trimming pared 0 bases from V and 7 bases from J, leaving 10 bases between.

In this sample, this clonotype turned up a few times. This rearrangement joins TRBV7-3 to TRBJ2-3, with 11 bases identical to TRBD2. The length of the CDR3 is 18 residues. The ends lost 0 bases at V and 4 bases at J; junction bases unmatched: 9. Germline loops: CDR1 SGHTA, CDR2 FQGTGA. This CDR3 is CASSLTGGSGGGPDTQYF. The CDR3 DNA follows: TGTGCCAGCAGCTTAACAGGCGGTAGCGGGGGGGGTCCAGATACGCAGTATTTT.